This T cell receptor beta chain appears in the sequencing data of a study of beta chain features in type 1 diabetes. Study background: The study examined about 100,000,000 sorted cells across all samples. Findings and caveats of the study: Patients with Type 1 diabetes showed moderately but significantly shorter TCRB CDR3s in all four CD4+ subsets.

The entirety of the isolated RNA underwent reverse transcription, so expressed TCRB transcripts were sequenced. Measured with immunoSEQ multiplex PCR; TCRdb has only the in-frame clones, and not every one. The table has about 280,000 clones, about 15% seen once. Concerning this clone: Antigen unknown.

Sequencing was performed on naive CD4+ T cells from blood. This TCR derives from a man younger than 35 with type 1 diabetes.

The CDR3 spells CASTSTRSTGETQYF. Written as DNA, the CDR3 is TGTGCCAGCACCTCGACCAGGTCCACGGGGGAGACCCAGTACTTC. The chain recombines TRBV7-2 with TRBJ2-5, with TRBD2 as a possible D gene (5 bases). Trimming took 7 bases from V and 5 from J, leaving 20 bases between them. This CDR3 is 15 amino acids long. Looked up from germline, CDR1 is SGHTA and CDR2 is FQGNSA.